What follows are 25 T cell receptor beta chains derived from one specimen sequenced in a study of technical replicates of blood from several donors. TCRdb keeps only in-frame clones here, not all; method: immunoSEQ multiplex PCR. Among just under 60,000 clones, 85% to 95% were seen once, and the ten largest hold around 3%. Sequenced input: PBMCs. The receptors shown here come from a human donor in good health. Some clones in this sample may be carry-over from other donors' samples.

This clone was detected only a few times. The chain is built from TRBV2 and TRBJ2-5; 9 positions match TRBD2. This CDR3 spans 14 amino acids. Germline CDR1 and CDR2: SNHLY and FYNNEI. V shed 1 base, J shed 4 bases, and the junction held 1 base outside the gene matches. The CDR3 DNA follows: TGTGCCAGCAGTGAAGGGCGGGGGGGAGAGACCCAGTACTTC. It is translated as CASSEGRGGETQYF.

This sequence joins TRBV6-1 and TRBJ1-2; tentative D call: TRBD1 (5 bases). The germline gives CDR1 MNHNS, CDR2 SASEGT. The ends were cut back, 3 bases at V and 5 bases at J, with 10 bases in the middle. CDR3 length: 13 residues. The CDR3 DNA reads TGTGCCAGCAGTGAGGGACTGAGATATGGCTACACCTTC. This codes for CASSEGLRYGYTF.

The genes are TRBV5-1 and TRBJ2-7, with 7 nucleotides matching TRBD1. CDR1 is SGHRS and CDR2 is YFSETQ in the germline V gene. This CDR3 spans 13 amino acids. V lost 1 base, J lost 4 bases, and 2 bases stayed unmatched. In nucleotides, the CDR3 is TGCGCCAGCAGCTTGCGGACAGGTTACGAGCAGTACTTC. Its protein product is CASSLRTGYEQYF.

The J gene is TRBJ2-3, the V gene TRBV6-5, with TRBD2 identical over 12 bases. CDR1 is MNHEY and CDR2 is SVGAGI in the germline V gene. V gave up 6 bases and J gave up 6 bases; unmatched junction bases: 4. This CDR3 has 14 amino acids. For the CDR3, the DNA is TGTGCCAGCAGGCCTCTAGCGGGGGGGGATACGCAGTATTTT. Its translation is CASRPLAGGDTQYF.

The CDR3 DNA follows: TGTGCCAGCAGCCCAAGGACAGGGCAAGAGACCCAGTACTTC. Its translation is CASSPRTGQETQYF. This chain connects TRBV7-2 to TRBJ2-5; TRBD1 matches at 8 bases. The V segment lost 5 bases and the J segment 2 bases; nucleotides outside the gene matches: 4. Germline V gene data show CDR1 as SGHTA and CDR2 as FQGNSA. The length of the CDR3 is 14 residues. The complete variable domain, with remaining parts taken from reference TRBV7-2 and TRBJ2-5, reads GAGVSQSPSNKVTEKGKDVELRCDPISGHTALYWYRQSLGQGLEFLIYFQGNSAPDKSGLPSDRFSAERTGGSVSTLTIQRTQQEDSAVYLCASSPRTGQETQYFGPGTRLLVL.

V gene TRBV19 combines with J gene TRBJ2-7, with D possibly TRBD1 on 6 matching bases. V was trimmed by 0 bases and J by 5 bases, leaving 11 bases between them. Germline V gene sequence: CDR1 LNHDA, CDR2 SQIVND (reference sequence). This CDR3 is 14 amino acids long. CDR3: CASSIDVGADEQYF. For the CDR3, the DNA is TGTGCCAGTAGTATAGATGTGGGGGCGGACGAGCAGTACTTC. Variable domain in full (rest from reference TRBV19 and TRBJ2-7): DGGITQSPKYLFRKEGQNVTLSCEQNLNHDAMYWYRQDPGQGLRLIYYSQIVNDFQKGDIAEGYSVSREKKESFPLTVTSAQKNPTAFYLCASSIDVGADEQYFGPGTRLTVT.

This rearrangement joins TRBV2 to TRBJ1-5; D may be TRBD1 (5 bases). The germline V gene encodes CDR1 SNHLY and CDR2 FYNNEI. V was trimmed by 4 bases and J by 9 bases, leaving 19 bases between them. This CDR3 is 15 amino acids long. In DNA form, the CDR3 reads TGTGCCAGCAGTGGCTTGAACGGGGGTGATCGGCCCCAGCATTTT. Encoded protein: CASSGLNGGDRPQHF.

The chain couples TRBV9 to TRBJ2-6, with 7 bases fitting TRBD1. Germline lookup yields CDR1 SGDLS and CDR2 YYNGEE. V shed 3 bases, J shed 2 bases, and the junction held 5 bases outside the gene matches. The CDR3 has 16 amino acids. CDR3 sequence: CASSDLDRAGANVLTF. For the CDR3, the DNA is TGTGCCAGCAGCGACCTCGACAGGGCTGGGGCCAACGTCCTGACTTTC.

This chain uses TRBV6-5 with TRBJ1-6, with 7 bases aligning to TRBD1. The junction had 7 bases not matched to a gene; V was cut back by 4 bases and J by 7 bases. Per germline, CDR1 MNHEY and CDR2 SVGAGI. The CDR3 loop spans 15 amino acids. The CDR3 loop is CASSFTGDRNSPLHF. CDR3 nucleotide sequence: TGTGCCAGCAGTTTCACAGGGGATCGAAATTCACCCCTCCACTTT.

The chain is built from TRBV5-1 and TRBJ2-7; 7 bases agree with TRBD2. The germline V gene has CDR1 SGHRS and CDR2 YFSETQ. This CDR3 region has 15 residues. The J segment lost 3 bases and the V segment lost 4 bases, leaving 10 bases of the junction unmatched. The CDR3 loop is CASSAGVLLIYEQYF. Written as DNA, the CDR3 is TGCGCCAGCAGCGCGGGGGTGTTACTTATCTACGAGCAGTACTTC. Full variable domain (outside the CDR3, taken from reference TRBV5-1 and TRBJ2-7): KAGVTQTPRYLIKTRGQQVTLSCSPISGHRSVSWYQQTPGQGLQFLFEYFSETQRNKGNFPGRFSGRQFSNSRSEMNVSTLELGDSALYLCASSAGVLLIYEQYFGPGTRLTVT.

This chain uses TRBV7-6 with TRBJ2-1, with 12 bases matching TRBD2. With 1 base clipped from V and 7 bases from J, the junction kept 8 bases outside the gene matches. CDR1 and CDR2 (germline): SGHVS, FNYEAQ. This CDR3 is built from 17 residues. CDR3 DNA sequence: TGTGCCAGCAGCTTAGTCTTTTCTAGCGGGAGGGGTAATGAGCAGTTCTTC. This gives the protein CASSLVFSSGRGNEQFF.

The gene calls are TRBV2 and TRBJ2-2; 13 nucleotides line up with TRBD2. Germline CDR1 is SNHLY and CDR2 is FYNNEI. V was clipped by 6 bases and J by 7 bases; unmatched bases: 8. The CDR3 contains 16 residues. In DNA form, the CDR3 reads TGTGCCAGCAGGAAAGGACTAGCGGGAGAGGTCGGGGAGCTGTTTTTT. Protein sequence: CASRKGLAGEVGELFF.

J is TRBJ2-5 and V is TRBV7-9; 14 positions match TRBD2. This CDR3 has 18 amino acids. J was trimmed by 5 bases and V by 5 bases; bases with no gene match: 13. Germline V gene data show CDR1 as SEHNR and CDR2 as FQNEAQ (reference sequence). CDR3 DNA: TGTGCCAGCAGCCCGACTAGCGGGGGGGGCACGGGTAAGGAGACCCAGTACTTC. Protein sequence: CASSPTSGGGTGKETQYF.

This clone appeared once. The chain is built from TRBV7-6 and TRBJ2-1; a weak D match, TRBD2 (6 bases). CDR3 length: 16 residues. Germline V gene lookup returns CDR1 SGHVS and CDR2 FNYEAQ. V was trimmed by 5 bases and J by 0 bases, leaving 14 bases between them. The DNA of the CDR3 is TGTGCCAGCAGCCCCAGTCTAGCGACCTCCTACAATGAGCAGTTCTTC. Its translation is CASSPSLATSYNEQFF.

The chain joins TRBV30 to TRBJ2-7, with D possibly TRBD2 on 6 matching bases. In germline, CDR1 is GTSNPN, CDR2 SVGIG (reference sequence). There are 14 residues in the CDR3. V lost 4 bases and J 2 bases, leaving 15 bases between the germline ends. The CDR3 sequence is CAWNQRAGPYEQYF. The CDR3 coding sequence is TGTGCCTGGAATCAGCGGGCAGGACCCTACGAGCAGTACTTC.

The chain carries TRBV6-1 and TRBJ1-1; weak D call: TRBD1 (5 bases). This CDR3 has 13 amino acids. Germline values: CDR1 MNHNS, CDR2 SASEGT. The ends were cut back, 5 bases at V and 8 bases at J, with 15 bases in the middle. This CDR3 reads CASSPIRQGEAFF. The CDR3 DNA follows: TGTGCCAGCAGTCCCATCCGGCAGGGAGAAGCTTTCTTT.

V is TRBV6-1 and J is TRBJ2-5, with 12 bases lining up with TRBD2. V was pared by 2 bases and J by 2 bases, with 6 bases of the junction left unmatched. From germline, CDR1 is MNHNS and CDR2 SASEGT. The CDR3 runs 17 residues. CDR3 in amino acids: CASSENSGTSGQETQYF. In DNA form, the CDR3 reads TGTGCCAGCAGTGAAAATTCCGGGACTAGCGGGCAAGAGACCCAGTACTTC.

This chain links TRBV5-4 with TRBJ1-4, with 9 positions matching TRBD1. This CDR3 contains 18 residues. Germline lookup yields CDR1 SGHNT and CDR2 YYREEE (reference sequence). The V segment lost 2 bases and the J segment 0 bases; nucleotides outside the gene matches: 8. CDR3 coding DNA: TGTGCCAGCAGCTTAGGGACAGGGTATCCTTCAACTAATGAAAAACTGTTTTTT. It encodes CASSLGTGYPSTNEKLFF.

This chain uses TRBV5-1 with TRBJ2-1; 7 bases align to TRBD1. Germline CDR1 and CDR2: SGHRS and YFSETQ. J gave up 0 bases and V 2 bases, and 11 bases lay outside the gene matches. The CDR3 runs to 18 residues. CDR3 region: CASSFLGDSSSSYNEQFF. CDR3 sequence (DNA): TGCGCCAGCAGCTTCTTAGGGGACAGCTCCTCCTCCTACAATGAGCAGTTCTTC.

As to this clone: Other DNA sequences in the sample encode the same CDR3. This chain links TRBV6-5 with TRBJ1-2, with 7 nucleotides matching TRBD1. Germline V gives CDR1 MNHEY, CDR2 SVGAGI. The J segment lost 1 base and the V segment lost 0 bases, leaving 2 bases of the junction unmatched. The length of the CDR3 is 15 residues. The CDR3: CASSYSRQGNYGYTF. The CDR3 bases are TGTGCCAGCAGTTACTCGAGACAGGGTAACTATGGCTACACCTTC.

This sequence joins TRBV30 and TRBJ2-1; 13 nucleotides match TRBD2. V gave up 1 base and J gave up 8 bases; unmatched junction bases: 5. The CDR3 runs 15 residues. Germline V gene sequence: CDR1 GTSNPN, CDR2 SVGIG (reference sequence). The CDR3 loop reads CAWSGPGLAGYEQFF. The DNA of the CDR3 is TGTGCCTGGAGTGGCCCGGGACTAGCGGGATATGAGCAGTTCTTC.

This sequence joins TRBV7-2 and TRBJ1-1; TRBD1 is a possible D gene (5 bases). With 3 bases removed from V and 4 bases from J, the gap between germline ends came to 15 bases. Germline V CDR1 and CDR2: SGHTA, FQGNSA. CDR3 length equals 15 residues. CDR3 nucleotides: TGTGCCAGCAGCTTCTCAGGGAATATAGGCACTGAAGCTTTCTTT. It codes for CASSFSGNIGTEAFF.

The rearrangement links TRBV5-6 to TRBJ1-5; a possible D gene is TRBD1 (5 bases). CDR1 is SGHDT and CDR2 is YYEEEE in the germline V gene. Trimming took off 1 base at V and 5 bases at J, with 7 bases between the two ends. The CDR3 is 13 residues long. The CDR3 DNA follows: TGTGCCAGCAGCTTGAGCAGGGATCAGCCCCAGCATTTT. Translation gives CASSLSRDQPQHF.

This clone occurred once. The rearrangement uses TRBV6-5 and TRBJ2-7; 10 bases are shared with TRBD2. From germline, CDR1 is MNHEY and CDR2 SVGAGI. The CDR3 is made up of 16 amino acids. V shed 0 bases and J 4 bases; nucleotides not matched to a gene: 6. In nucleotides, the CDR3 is TGTGCCAGCAGTTACTCTGGAGCGGGGGGGCCGTACGAGCAGTACTTC. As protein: CASSYSGAGGPYEQYF.

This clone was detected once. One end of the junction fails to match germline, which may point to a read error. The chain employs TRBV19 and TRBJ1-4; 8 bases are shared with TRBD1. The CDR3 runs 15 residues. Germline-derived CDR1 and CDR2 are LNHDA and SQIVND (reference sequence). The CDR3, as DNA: TGTGCCAGTAGTATCTCGGACAGGGCTAACGAAAAACTGTTTTTT. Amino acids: CASSISDRANEKLFF.